The clone carrying this T cell receptor beta chain is medium-sized within its sample. This record comes from a study of immune characterization of retroperitoneal liposarcoma. Each CDR3 protein gets one entry after TCRdb re-called the PCR reads with MiXCR. The sample lists about 10,000 distinct CDR3 sequences; 26% were seen once. The origin of this receptor is a male donor with retroperitoneal liposarcoma. The sample was blood.

The CDR3: CASSERGGTDTQYF. The CDR3 DNA sequence: TGTGCCAGCAGTGAGCGGGGGGGCACAGATACGCAGTATTTT. The chain recombines TRBV6-4 with TRBJ2-3; TRBD2 aligns across 8 bases. Trimming removed 3 bases from V and 1 base from J; junction bases left unmatched: 0. CDR3 length equals 14 residues. The germline CDR1 and CDR2 sequences are MRHNA and SNTAGT.